The rows below give T cell receptor beta chains drawn from one sample of a study of a mutant IDH1 vaccine in newly diagnosed glioma. Repertoires were generated with immunoSEQ multiplex PCR, while TCRdb's copy carries only in-frame clones and drops some. Among 45,000 to 55,000 clones listed, roughly 90% were seen once. This specimen consisted of PBMCs, obtained from a glioma patient treated with radiotherapy, temozolomide or both. The receptor source for this set is a man aged 35-49 years with glioma. CDR3s include the opening cysteine and the closing phenylalanine or tryptophan. D genes are given only for firm matches. A row's size may be missing; if present it is once, few, many or a size class.

v_gene	d_gene	j_gene	abundance	CDR3nt	CDR3aa
TRBV9	NA	TRBJ2-5	NA	TGTGCCAGCAGCGTAGGGGCGTACCAAGAGACCCAGTACTTC	CASSVGAYQETQYF
TRBV5-1	NA	TRBJ2-7	NA	TGCGCCAGCAGCAGCCAGCGCTACGAGCAGTACTTC	CASSSQRYEQYF
TRBV19	NA	TRBJ2-4	NA	TGTGCCACCTCGCAAGGGGCTATTCAGTACTTC	CATSQGAIQYF
TRBV19	NA	TRBJ1-5	few	TGTGCCAGTAGTATGCTTAGGGGACAGCCCCAGCATTTT	CASSMLRGQPQHF
TRBV5-1	NA	TRBJ2-1	NA	TGCGCCAGCAGCTTTCTCCAGCTCGGGGATGAGCAGTTCTTC	CASSFLQLGDEQFF
TRBV11-3	NA	TRBJ2-2	NA	TGTGCCAGCAGCTTAGATTCCCTTACCGGGGAGCTGTTTTTT	CASSLDSLTGELFF
TRBV4-2	NA	TRBJ2-7	NA	TGTGCCAGCAGCCGACGACAGGGGGCGCCGGTAGCGGGAGGGCCTATAAACGAGCAGTACTTC	CASSRRQGAPVAGGPINEQYF
TRBV7-2	TRBD1	TRBJ2-1	NA	TGTGCCAGCAGCGCTTTACCCGGGACAGGGTTCCGCAATGAGCAGTTCTTC	CASSALPGTGFRNEQFF
TRBV9	TRBD1	TRBJ2-7	NA	TGTGCCAGCAGCGTGGGACAGGAGGGACGGGAGCAGTACTTC	CASSVGQEGREQYF
TRBV7-2	NA	TRBJ2-2	NA	TGTGCCAGCAGCTTAATGAGGACCGGGGAGCTGTTTTTT	CASSLMRTGELFF
TRBV11-3	TRBD2	TRBJ2-7	NA	TGTGCCAGCAACACTAGCGGGGGTACCTACGAGCAGTACTTC	CASNTSGGTYEQYF
TRBV7-6	TRBD2	TRBJ2-3	NA	TGTGCCAGCAGCTTAGCTCCGCGGGAGTCTGTAGATACGCAGTATTTT	CASSLAPRESVDTQYF
TRBV9	NA	TRBJ1-2	NA	TGTGCCAGCAGCGACGGGACGTATTCCAGCTATGGCTACACCTTC	CASSDGTYSSYGYTF
TRBV4-1	TRBD1	TRBJ1-1	once	TGCGCCAGCAGCCGAGGGGGCAGGGTCGACACTGAAGCTTTCTTT	CASSRGGRVDTEAFF
TRBV29-1	TRBD2	TRBJ2-7	NA	TGCAGCGCCTCTACGATAGCGGGAGTGACATCCTACGAGCAGTACTTC	CSASTIAGVTSYEQYF
TRBV5-4	TRBD2	TRBJ2-3	NA	TGTGCCAGCAGCCTCCTGAGCGGGAGGACAGATACGCAGTATTTT	CASSLLSGRTDTQYF
TRBV9	NA	TRBJ2-1	few	TGTGCCAGCAGCGTAGTCCCGGCCCAGCAGTTCTTC	CASSVVPAQQFF
TRBV7-6	TRBD2	TRBJ2-1	NA	TGTGCCAGCAGCTCAGGACTAGCGGAGGACAATGAGCAGTTCTTC	CASSSGLAEDNEQFF
TRBV7-8	NA	TRBJ1-5	NA	TGTGCCAGCAGCTTATGGAGCAATCAGCCCCAGCATTTT	CASSLWSNQPQHF
TRBV7-2	NA	TRBJ2-3	NA	TGTGCCAGCAGCCTAGGGTGGGGGAATGCGGGTACGCAGTATTTT	CASSLGWGNAGTQYF
TRBV6-5	NA	TRBJ2-3	NA	TGTGCCAGCAGACTACCCGGGGAAGATACGCAGTATTTT	CASRLPGEDTQYF
TRBV6-5	NA	TRBJ2-1	NA	TGTGCCAGCAGTTACAAACGTGAGCAGTTCTTC	CASSYKREQFF
TRBV6-6	TRBD1	TRBJ2-3	NA	TGTGCCAGCAGTCAAGACAGGGCTGCAGATACGCAGTATTTT	CASSQDRAADTQYF
TRBV5-1	TRBD1	TRBJ2-2	NA	TGCGCCAGCAGCCCAACAGGGGTAGGGACCGGGGAGCTGTTTTTT	CASSPTGVGTGELFF
TRBV2	TRBD2	TRBJ2-1	NA	TGTGCCAGCACCCGTCGAATTGGTGCGGGAGGTAATGAGCAGTTCTTC	CASTRRIGAGGNEQFF
TRBV7-7	NA	TRBJ1-1	NA	TGTGCCAGCAGCTTAATCGAGGGGGGCACTGAAGCTTTCTTT	CASSLIEGGTEAFF
TRBV28	TRBD1	TRBJ1-2	NA	TGTGCCAGCAACTCGGGACAGGGGGCGCGTGGCTACACCTTC	CASNSGQGARGYTF